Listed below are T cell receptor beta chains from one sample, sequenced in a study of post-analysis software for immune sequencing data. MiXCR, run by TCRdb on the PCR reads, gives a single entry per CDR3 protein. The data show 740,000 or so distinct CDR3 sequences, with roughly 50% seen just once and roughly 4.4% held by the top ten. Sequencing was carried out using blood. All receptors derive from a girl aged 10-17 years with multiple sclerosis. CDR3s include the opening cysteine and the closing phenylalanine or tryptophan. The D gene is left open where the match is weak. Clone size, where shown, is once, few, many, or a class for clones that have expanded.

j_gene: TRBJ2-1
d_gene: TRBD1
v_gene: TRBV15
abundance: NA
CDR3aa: CATSRVGGQGRRDEQFF
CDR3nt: TGTGCCACCAGCAGAGTAGGGGGACAGGGTCGTCGAGATGAGCAGTTCTTC

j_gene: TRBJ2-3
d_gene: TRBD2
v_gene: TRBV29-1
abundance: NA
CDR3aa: CSTYGEREAGGTDTQYF
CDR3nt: TGCAGCACCTACGGCGAGCGGGAGGCCGGGGGCACAGATACGCAGTATTTT

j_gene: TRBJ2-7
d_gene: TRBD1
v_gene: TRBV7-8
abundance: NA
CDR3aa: CASSSEDRGRPIEQYF
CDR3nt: TGTGCCAGCAGCTCTGAGGACAGGGGGCGCCCCATCGAGCAGTACTTC

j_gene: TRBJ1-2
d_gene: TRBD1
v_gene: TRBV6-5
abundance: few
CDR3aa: CASSYSTGASYGYTF
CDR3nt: TGTGCCAGCAGTTACTCGACAGGGGCGAGCTATGGCTACACCTTC

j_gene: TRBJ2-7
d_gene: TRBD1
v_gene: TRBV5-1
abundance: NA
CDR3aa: CASSPGRGTGIGEQYF
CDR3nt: TGCGCCAGCAGCCCCGGGAGAGGGACAGGGATCGGCGAGCAGTACTTC

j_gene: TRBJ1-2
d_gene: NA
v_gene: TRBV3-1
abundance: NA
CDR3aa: CASSQIRTDDNYGYTF
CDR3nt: TGTGCCAGCAGCCAAATCCGGACGGACGATAACTATGGCTACACCTTC

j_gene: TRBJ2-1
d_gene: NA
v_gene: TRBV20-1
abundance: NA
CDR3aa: CSARAVGAVLSYNEQFF
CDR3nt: TGCAGTGCTAGAGCCGTGGGGGCCGTTCTTTCCTACAATGAGCAGTTCTTC

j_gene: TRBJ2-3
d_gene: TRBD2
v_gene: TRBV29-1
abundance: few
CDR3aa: CSVAGTSGGEDTQYF
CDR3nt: TGCAGCGTTGCCGGGACTAGCGGGGGCGAAGATACGCAGTATTTT

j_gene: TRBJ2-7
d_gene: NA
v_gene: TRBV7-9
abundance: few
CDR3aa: CASSLLDGLYEQYF
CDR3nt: TGTGCCAGCAGCCTCCTGGACGGATTATACGAGCAGTACTTC

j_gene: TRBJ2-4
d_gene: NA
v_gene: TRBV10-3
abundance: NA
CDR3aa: CAISARRGLEEQYF
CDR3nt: TGTGCCATCAGTGCGAGACGGGGGTTGGAGGAGCAGTACTTC

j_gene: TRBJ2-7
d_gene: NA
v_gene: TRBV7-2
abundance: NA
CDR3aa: CASSPPRGGGRYEQYF
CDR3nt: TGTGCCAGCAGCCCCCCCAGGGGCGGGGGACGCTACGAGCAGTACTTC

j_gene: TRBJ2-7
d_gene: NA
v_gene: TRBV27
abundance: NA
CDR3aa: CAGRQWEDYEQYF
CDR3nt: TGTGCCGGCCGCCAATGGGAGGACTACGAGCAGTACTTC

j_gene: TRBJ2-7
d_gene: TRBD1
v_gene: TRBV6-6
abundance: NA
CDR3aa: CASSSNRGEQYF
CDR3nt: TGTGCCAGCAGTTCAAACAGGGGCGAGCAGTACTTC

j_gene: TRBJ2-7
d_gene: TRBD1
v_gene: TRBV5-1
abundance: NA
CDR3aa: CASSYGQETYEQYF
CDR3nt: TGCGCCAGCAGCTACGGACAGGAAACCTACGAGCAGTACTTC

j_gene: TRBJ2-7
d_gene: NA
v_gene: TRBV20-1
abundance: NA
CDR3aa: CSARDSLGSYEQYF
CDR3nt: TGCAGTGCTAGAGATTCCCTAGGATCCTACGAGCAGTACTTC

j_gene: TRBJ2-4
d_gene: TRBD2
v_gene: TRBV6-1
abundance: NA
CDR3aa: CASSEVGVGREGAKNIQYF
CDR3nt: TGTGCCAGCAGTGAAGTAGGGGTTGGGAGGGAAGGAGCCAAAAACATTCAGTACTTC

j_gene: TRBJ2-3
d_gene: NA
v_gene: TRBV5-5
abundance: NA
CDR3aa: CASSPLHPGVTDTQYF
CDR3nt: TGTGCCAGCAGCCCTCTCCATCCAGGGGTCACAGATACGCAGTATTTT

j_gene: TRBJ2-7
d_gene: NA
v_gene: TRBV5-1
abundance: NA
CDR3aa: CASSLLTNSYEQYF
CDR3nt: TGCGCCAGCAGCTTGTTAACTAACTCCTACGAGCAGTACTTC

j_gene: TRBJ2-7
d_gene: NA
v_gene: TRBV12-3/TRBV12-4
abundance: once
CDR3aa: CASSFTMGSYEQYF
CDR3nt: TGTGCCAGCAGTTTCACTATGGGCTCCTACGAGCAGTACTTC

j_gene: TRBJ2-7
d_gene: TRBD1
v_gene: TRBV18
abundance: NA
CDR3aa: CASSPGTEKGYEQYF
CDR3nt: TGTGCCAGCTCACCAGGGACAGAAAAAGGGTACGAGCAGTACTTC

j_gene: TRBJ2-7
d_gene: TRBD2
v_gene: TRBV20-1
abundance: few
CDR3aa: CSARTSGREQYF
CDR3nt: TGCAGTGCGAGGACTAGCGGTCGCGAGCAGTACTTC

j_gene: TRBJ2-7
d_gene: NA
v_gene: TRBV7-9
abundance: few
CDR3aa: CASSFGGLPSYEQYF
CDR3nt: TGTGCCAGCAGCTTCGGGGGACTCCCCTCCTACGAGCAGTACTTC

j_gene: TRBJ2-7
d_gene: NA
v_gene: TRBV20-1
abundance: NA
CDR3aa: CSASPGKSLYEQYF
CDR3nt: TGCAGTGCTAGTCCAGGGAAGAGTTTATACGAGCAGTACTTC

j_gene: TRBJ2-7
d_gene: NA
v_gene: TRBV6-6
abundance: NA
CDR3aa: CASSYSRAGSEQYF
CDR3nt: TGTGCCAGCAGTTACTCCAGGGCCGGGAGCGAGCAGTACTTC

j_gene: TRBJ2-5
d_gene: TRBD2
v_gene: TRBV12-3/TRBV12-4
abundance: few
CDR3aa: CASSLRGLAGSQETQYF
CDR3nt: TGTGCCAGCAGTTTAAGGGGACTAGCGGGGTCCCAAGAGACCCAGTACTTC

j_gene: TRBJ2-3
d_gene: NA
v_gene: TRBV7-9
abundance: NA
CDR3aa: CASSLPPGRTGEDTQYF
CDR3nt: TGTGCCAGCAGCCTGCCCCCGGGACGGACGGGGGAGGATACGCAGTATTTT

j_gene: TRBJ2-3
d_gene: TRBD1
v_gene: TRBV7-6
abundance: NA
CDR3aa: CATATGGSFPDTQYF
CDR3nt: TGTGCCACCGCGACAGGGGGCAGCTTCCCAGATACGCAGTATTTT

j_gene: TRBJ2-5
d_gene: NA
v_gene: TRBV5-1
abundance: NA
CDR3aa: CASTLPTGQGQETQYF
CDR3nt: TGCGCCAGCACTCTACCGACCGGGCAGGGGCAAGAGACCCAGTACTTC

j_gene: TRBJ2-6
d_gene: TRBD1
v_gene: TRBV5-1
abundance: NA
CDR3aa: CASSLTGGLSSGANVLTF
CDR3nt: TGCGCCAGCAGCTTGACAGGGGGTTTAAGCTCTGGGGCCAACGTCCTGACTTTC

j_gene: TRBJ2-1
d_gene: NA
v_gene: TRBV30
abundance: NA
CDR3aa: CAWSARGNPYNEQFF
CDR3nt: TGTGCCTGGAGTGCCCGAGGGAACCCCTACAATGAGCAGTTCTTC

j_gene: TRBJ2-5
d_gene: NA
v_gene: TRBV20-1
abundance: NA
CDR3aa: CSASRSGAETQYF
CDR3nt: TGCAGTGCTAGCCGCAGTGGGGCAGAGACCCAGTACTTC

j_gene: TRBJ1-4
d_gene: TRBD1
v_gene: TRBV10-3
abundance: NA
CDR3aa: CAASTGGNEKLFF
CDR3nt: TGTGCCGCCTCAACAGGGGGTAATGAAAAACTGTTTTTT

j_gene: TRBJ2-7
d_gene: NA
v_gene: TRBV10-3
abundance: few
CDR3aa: CAISVTTYEQYF
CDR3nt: TGTGCCATCAGTGTGACCACTTACGAGCAGTACTTC

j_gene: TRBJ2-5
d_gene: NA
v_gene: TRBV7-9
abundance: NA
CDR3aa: CASSSLADRPGTQYF
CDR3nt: TGTGCCAGCAGCTCCTTAGCCGACCGTCCCGGGACCCAGTACTTC

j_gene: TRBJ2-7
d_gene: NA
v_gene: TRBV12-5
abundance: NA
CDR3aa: CASGLGDEQYF
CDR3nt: TGTGCTAGTGGTCTGGGGGACGAGCAGTACTTC

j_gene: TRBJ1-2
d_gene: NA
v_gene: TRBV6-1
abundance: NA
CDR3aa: CASKGPPTGGGSSYGYTF
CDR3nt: TGTGCCAGCAAGGGCCCTCCAACAGGTGGGGGATCGAGCTATGGCTACACCTTC

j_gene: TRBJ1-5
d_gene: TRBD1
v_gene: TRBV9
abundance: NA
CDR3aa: CASSAAPQEQGSNQPQHF
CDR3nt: TGTGCCAGCAGCGCGGCCCCACAAGAACAGGGGAGCAATCAGCCCCAGCATTTT

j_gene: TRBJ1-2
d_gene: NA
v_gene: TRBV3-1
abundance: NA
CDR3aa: CASSQEGSSNYGYTF
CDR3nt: TGTGCCAGCAGCCAGGAGGGATCCTCAAACTATGGCTACACCTTC

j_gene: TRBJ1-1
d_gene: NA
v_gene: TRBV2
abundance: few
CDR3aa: CASSVGSLTEAFF
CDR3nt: TGTGCCAGCAGTGTCGGCAGTCTCACTGAAGCTTTCTTT

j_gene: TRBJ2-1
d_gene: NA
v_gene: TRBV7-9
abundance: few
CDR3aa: CASSLETSNNEQFF
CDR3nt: TGTGCCAGCAGCTTAGAAACTAGCAACAATGAGCAGTTCTTC

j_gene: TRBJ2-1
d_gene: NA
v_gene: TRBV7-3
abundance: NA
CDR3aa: CASSLIAGLSGNEQFF
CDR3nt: TGTGCCAGCAGCTTAATCGCAGGACTCTCGGGGAATGAGCAGTTCTTC

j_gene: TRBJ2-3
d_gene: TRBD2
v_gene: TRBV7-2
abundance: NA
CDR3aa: CASSKTSGVTDTQYF
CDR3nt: TGTGCCAGCAGCAAGACTAGCGGGGTCACAGATACGCAGTATTTT

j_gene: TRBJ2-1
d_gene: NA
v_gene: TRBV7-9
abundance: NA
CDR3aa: CASTPWASENEQFF
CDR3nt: TGTGCCAGCACCCCATGGGCCTCCGAGAATGAGCAGTTCTTC

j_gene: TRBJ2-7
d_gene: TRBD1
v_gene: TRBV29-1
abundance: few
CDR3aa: CSVAGTGATVQYF
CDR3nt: TGCAGCGTGGCCGGGACAGGGGCAACAGTGCAGTACTTC

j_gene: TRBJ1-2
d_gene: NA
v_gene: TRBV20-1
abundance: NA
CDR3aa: CSASTLTGSGGYTF
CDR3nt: TGCAGTGCTAGTACCCTCACAGGTTCGGGAGGCTACACCTTC

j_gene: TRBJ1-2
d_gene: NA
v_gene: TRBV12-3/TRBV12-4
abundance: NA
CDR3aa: CASSLRDSSSYYGYTF
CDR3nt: TGTGCCAGCAGTTTAAGAGACAGCTCATCTTATTATGGCTACACCTTC

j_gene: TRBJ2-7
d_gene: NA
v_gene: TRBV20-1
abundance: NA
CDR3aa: CSARVKTAYEQYF
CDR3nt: TGCAGTGCTAGAGTCAAGACGGCCTACGAGCAGTACTTC

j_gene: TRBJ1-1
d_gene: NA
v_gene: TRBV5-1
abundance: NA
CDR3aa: CASSLGSLQGKRGAEAFF
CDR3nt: TGCGCCAGCAGCTTGGGGTCTTTGCAGGGCAAAAGGGGCGCTGAAGCTTTCTTT

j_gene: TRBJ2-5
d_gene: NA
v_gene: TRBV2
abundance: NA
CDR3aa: CASRSAETQYF
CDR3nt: TGTGCCAGCAGGTCAGCGGAGACCCAGTACTTC

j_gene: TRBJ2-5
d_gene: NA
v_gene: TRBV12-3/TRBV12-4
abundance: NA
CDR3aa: CASTGDQETQYF
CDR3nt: TGTGCCAGCACAGGGGACCAAGAGACCCAGTACTTC

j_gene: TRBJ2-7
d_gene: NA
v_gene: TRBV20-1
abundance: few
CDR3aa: CSGSALAQAYEQYF
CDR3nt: TGCAGTGGTAGTGCGTTGGCCCAGGCCTACGAGCAGTACTTC

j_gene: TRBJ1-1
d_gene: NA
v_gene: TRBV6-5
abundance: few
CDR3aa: CASRSPRGAMNTEAFF
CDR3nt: TGTGCCAGCAGAAGCCCTCGTGGGGCGATGAACACTGAAGCTTTCTTT